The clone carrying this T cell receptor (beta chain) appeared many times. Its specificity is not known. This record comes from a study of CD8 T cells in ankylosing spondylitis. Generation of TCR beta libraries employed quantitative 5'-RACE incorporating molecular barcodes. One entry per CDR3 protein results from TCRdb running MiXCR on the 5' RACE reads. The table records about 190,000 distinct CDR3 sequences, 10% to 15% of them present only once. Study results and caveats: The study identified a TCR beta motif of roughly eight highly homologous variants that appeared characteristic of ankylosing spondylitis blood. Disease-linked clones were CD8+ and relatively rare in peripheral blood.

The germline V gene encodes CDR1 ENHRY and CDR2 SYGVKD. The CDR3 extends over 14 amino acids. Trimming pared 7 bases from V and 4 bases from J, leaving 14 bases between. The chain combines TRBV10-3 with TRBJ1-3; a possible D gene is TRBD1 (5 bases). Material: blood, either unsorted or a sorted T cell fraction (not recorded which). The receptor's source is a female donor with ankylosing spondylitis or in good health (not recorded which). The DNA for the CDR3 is TGTGCCATCACCGAGCAGGGACCCGGAAACACCATATATTTT. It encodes CAITEQGPGNTIYF.